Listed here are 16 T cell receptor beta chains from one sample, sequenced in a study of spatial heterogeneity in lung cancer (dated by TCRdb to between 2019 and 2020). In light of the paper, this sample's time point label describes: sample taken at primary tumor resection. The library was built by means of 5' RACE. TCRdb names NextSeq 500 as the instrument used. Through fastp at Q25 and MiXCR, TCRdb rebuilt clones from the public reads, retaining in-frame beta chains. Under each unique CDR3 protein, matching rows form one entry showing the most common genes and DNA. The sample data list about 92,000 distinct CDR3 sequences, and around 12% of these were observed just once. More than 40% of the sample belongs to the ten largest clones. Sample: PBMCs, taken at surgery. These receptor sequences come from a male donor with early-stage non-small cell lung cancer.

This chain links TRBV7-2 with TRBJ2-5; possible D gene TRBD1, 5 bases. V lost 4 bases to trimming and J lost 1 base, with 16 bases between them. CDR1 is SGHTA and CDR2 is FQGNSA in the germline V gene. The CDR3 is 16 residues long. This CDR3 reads CASSYGKGQGQETQYF. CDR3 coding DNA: TGTGCCAGCAGCTATGGGAAAGGTCAGGGCCAAGAGACCCAGTACTTC.

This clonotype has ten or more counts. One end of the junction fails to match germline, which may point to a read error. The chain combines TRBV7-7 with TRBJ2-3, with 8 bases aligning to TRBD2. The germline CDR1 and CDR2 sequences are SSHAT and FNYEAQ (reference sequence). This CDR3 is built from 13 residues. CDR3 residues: CASSPGGSDTQYF. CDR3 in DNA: TGTGCTAGCAGCCCGGGGGGGTCAGATACGCAGTATTTT.

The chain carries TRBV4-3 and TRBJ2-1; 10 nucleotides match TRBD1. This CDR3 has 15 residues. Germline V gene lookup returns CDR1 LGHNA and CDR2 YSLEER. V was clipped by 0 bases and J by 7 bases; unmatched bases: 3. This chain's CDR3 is CASSQEGQGMNEQFF. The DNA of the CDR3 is TGCGCCAGCAGCCAAGAGGGACAGGGGATGAATGAGCAGTTCTTC.

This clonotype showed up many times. This CDR3 reads CASNWGRRTIYF. The CDR3 DNA reads TGTGCCAGCAATTGGGGAAGAAGAACCATATATTTT. The chain links TRBV27 to TRBJ1-3; D is uncertain. CDR1 is MNHEY and CDR2 is SMNVEV in the germline V gene (reference sequence). This CDR3 has 12 residues. Trimming removed 7 bases from V and 10 bases from J, with 14 bases in between.

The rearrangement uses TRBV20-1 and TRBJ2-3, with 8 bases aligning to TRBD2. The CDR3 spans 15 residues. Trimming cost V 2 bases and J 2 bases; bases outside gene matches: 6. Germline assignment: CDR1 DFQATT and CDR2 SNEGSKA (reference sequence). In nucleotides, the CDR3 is TGCAGTGCTAGAACCGTAGCGGGGTACACAGATACGCAGTATTTT. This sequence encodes CSARTVAGYTDTQYF.

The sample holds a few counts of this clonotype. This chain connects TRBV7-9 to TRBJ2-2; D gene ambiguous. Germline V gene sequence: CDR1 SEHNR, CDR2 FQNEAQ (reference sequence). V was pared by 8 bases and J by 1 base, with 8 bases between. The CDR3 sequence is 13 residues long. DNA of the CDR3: TGTGCCAGCGGATTTAAGAACACCGGGGAGCTGTTTTTT. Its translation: CASGFKNTGELFF.

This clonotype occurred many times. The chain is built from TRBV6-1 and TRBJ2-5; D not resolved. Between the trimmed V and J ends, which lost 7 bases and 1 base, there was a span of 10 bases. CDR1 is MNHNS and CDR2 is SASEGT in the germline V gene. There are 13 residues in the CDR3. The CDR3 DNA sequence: TGTGCCAGCAATAAGGGAAGCCAAGAGACCCAGTACTTC. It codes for CASNKGSQETQYF.

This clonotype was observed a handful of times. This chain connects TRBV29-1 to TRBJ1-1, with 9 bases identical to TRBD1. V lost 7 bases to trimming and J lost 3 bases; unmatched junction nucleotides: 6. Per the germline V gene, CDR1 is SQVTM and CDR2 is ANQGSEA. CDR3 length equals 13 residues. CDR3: CSGVDRGYTEAFF. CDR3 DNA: TGCAGCGGGGTTGACAGGGGGTACACTGAAGCTTTCTTT. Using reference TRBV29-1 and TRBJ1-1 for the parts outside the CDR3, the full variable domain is SAVISQKPSRDICQRGTSLTIQCQVDSQVTMMFWYRQQPGQSLTLIATANQGSEATYESGFVIDKFPISRPNLTFSTLTVSNMSPEDSSIYLCSGVDRGYTEAFFGQGTRLTVV.

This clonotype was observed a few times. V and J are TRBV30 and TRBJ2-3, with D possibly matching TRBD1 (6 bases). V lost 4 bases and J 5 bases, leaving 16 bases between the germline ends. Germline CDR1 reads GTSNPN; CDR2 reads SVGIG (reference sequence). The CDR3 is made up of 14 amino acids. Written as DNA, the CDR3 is TGTGCCTGGATGGACTGGGGGCGCAGAGATACGCAGTATTTT. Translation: CAWMDWGRRDTQYF. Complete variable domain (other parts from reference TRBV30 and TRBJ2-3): SQTIHQWPATLVQPVGSPLSLECTVEGTSNPNLYWYRQAAGRGLQLLFYSVGIGQISSEVPQNLSASRPQDRQFILSSKKLLLSDSGFYLCAWMDWGRRDTQYFGPGTRLTVL.

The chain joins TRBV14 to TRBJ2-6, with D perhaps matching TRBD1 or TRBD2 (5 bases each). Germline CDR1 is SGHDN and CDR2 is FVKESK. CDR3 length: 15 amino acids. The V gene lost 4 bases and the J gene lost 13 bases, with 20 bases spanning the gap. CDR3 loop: CASSLREPGSGVLTF. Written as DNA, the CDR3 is TGTGCCAGCAGCCTGAGAGAACCAGGGAGCGGTGTCCTGACTTTC.

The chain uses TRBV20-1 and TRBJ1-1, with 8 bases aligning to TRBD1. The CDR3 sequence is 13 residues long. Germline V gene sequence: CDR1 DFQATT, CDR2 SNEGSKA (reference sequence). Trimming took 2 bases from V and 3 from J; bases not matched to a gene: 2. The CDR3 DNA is TGCAGTGCTAGACAGGGGGCCGACACTGAAGCTTTCTTT. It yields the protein CSARQGADTEAFF.

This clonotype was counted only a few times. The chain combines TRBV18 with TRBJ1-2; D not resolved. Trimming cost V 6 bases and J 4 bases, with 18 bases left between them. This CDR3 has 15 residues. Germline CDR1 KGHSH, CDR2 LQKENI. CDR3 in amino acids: CASSIEASVPYGYTF. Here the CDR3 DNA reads TGTGCCAGCTCGATCGAGGCCTCGGTCCCCTATGGCTACACCTTC.

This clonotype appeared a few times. The CDR3 sequence is CASSGRAPGANVLTF. The CDR3 coding sequence is TGTGCCAGCAGCGGGAGAGCACCTGGGGCCAACGTCCTGACTTTC. The rearrangement links TRBV7-2 to TRBJ2-6; possibly TRBD2 for D (5 bases). V lost 5 bases and J lost 2, with 10 bases in between. The CDR3 has 15 residues. Germline V gene lookup returns CDR1 SGHTA and CDR2 FQGNSA. The full variable domain, completed using reference TRBV7-2 and TRBJ2-6, is GAGVSQSPSNKVTEKGKDVELRCDPISGHTALYWYRQSLGQGLEFLIYFQGNSAPDKSGLPSDRFSAERTGGSVSTLTIQRTQQEDSAVYLCASSGRAPGANVLTFGAGSRLTVL.

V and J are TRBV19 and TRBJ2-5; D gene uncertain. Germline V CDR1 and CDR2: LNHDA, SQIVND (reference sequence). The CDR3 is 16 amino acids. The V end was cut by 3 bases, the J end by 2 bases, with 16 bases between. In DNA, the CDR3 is TGTGCCAGTAGTATGGGCGACATCCCCCCACAAGAGACCCAGTACTTC. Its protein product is CASSMGDIPPQETQYF.

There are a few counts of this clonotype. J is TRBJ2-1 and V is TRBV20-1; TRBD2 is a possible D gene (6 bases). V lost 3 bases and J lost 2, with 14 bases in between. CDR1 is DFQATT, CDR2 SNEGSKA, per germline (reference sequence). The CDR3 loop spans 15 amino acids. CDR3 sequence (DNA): TGCAGTGCTAGGGCTCCGGGACTCCCCTACAATGAGCAGTTCTTC. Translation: CSARAPGLPYNEQFF.

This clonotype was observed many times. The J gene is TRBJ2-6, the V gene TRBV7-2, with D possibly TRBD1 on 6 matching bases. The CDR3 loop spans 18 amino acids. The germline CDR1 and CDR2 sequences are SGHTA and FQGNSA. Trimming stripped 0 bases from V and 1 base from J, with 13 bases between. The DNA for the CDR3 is TGTGCCAGCAGCTTAGCCCTCACAGGGCTGTCTGGGGCCAACGTCCTGACTTTC. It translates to CASSLALTGLSGANVLTF.